Below are 15 T cell receptor beta chains sequenced from a single sample in a study of a mutant IDH1 vaccine in newly diagnosed glioma. The antigens of these receptors remain unknown. Assay used: immunoSEQ multiplex PCR; TCRdb lists only in-frame clones, some missing. The data contain some 60,000 clones, about 80% of them singletons. Indicated time point: week 11, during vaccination. A 20-mer mutant IDH1 peptide at 300 ug was injected subcutaneously with topical imiquimod. The starting material was PBMCs, obtained from a glioma patient whose treatment included an IDH1 peptide vaccine. These receptors were obtained from a man between 50 and 59 years old with glioma.

In this sample, this clone turned up a few times. The J gene is TRBJ1-2, the V gene TRBV19; D is undetermined. The CDR3 loop spans 11 amino acids. Per the germline V gene, CDR1 is LNHDA and CDR2 is SQIVND (reference sequence). The ends were cut back, 9 bases at V and 7 bases at J, with 12 bases in the middle. The DNA of the CDR3 is TGTGCCAGGAAAATTAAGTGTGGCTACACCTTC. Its translation: CARKIKCGYTF.

This clone was seen once. CDR3 protein: CARGDGGQGAKGAKNIQYF. CDR3 coding DNA: TGTGCCAGGGGGGACGGGGGACAGGGGGCTAAGGGTGCCAAAAACATTCAGTACTTC. The chain uses TRBV9 and TRBJ2-4, with TRBD1 identical over 12 bases. The CDR3 runs to 19 residues. In germline, CDR1 is SGDLS, CDR2 YYNGEE. With V trimmed by 8 bases and J by 1 base, 16 bases remained unmatched.

The rearrangement links TRBV20-1 to TRBJ1-4; D uncertain. This CDR3 has 11 residues. V was clipped by 6 bases and J by 17 bases, with 19 bases between them. Germline-derived CDR1 and CDR2 are DFQATT and SNEGSKA (reference sequence). CDR3 residues: CSAPLSGHGFF. CDR3 nucleotide sequence: TGCAGTGCCCCCTTAAGCGGCCATGGATTTTTT.

J is TRBJ1-5 and V is TRBV6-5; 11 positions agree with TRBD1. Per the germline V gene, CDR1 is MNHEY and CDR2 is SVGAGI. The V gene end was trimmed by 4 bases and the J gene end by 4 bases; junction bases not matched to a gene: 3. The CDR3 covers 15 residues. CDR3 region: CASSLGTGGNQPQHF. In nucleotides, the CDR3 is TGTGCCAGCAGTTTGGGGACAGGGGGAAATCAGCCCCAGCATTTT.

This clone occurred a few times. Other DNA sequences in this specimen translate into the identical CDR3. This chain links TRBV2 with TRBJ1-2; D unclear. This CDR3 has 10 residues. V gave up 4 bases and J gave up 5 bases, with 2 bases separating them. Germline CDR1 and CDR2: SNHLY and FYNNEI. The CDR3 spells CASSGYGYTF. CDR3 nucleotide sequence: TGTGCCAGCAGTGGTTATGGCTACACCTTC.

This sequence joins TRBV6-5 and TRBJ2-2; D uncertain. Trimming took 7 bases from V and 6 from J, leaving 12 bases between them. Germline V gene lookup returns CDR1 MNHEY and CDR2 SVGAGI. The CDR3 consists of 13 residues. The CDR3 DNA follows: TGTGCCAGCACCCAGCTGGGCCCCGGGGAGCTGTTTTTT. Amino acids: CASTQLGPGELFF.

V gene TRBV10-3 combines with J gene TRBJ2-7; the D gene is possibly TRBD2 (6 bases). The CDR3 loop spans 15 amino acids. The ends were cut back, 3 bases at V and 3 bases at J, with 15 bases in the middle. Germline V CDR1 and CDR2: ENHRY, SYGVKD. CDR3 coding DNA: TGTGCCATCAGTGACCCGACATCGGGGGACTACGAGCAGTACTTC. Amino acid sequence: CAISDPTSGDYEQYF.

The V and J genes are TRBV6-6 and TRBJ2-7; TRBD1 matches 8 bases. Losses at the gene ends were 6 bases for V and 1 base for J; bases not matched to a gene: 11. The CDR3 length is 16 residues. CDR1 MNHNY and CDR2 SVGAGI come from the germline V gene (reference sequence). The CDR3 region is CASRTKTGAGSYEQYF. Here the CDR3 DNA reads TGTGCCAGCAGAACTAAGACAGGGGCCGGGTCCTACGAGCAGTACTTC.

In this sample, this clone turned up once. The chain recombines TRBV2 with TRBJ2-1; the match to TRBD2 covers 9 bases. The CDR3 length is 16 residues. In germline, CDR1 is SNHLY, CDR2 FYNNEI. V was clipped by 7 bases and J by 9 bases; unmatched bases: 16. CDR3 region: CASMPLTSGDVGEQFF. DNA of the CDR3: TGTGCCAGCATGCCCTTGACTAGCGGAGACGTGGGTGAGCAGTTCTTC.

CDR3 DNA sequence: TGTGCCATCAGTGAGTCGAAAGGGGCCAGACAAGAGACCCAGTACTTC. Translated: CAISESKGARQETQYF. This chain joins TRBV10-3 and TRBJ2-5; D may be TRBD1 (5 bases). The CDR3 extends over 16 amino acids. Deletions cut 0 bases from V and 2 bases from J, with 13 bases between. Per the germline V gene, CDR1 is ENHRY and CDR2 is SYGVKD.

The chain recombines TRBV5-1 with TRBJ1-1; the D is unclear. Trimming pared 1 base from V and 0 bases from J, leaving 10 bases between. Germline CDR1 and CDR2: SGHRS and YFSETQ. The CDR3 covers 15 residues. CDR3: CASSLSGYMNTEAFF. The CDR3 region has the DNA TGCGCCAGCAGCTTGTCTGGTTACATGAACACTGAAGCTTTCTTT.

The chain uses TRBV7-9 and TRBJ2-1, with D possibly TRBD2 on 6 matching bases. Trimming cost V 5 bases and J 6 bases, with 8 bases left between them. Germline CDR1 reads SEHNR; CDR2 reads FQNEAQ (reference sequence). This CDR3 has 12 residues. The CDR3, as DNA: TGTGCCAGCAGCCCGGGAGCCAATGAGCAGTTCTTC. This sequence encodes CASSPGANEQFF.

This chain links TRBV7-9 with TRBJ1-2, with 10 bases identical to TRBD1. In germline, CDR1 is SEHNR, CDR2 FQNEAQ (reference sequence). The junction had 11 bases not matched to a gene; V was cut back by 5 bases and J by 8 bases. The CDR3 contains 15 residues. The CDR3 DNA follows: TGTGCCAGCAGCGTCGGTTGGGACAGGGGATCCGGCTACACCTTC. It encodes CASSVGWDRGSGYTF.

V usage is TRBV10-3 and J usage is TRBJ2-3; D call uncertain. Germline-derived CDR1 and CDR2 are ENHRY and SYGVKD. This CDR3 comprises 14 residues. V gave up 7 bases and J gave up 0 bases, with 11 bases separating them. DNA for the CDR3: TGTGCCATCATCAATAGAAAAAGCACAGATACGCAGTATTTT. Its translation: CAIINRKSTDTQYF.

This clone was detected once. The chain is built from TRBV4-1 and TRBJ1-2; TRBD1 agrees at 8 bases. This CDR3 contains 17 residues. CDR1 and CDR2 from the germline V gene are MGHRA and YSYEKL. V lost 2 bases and J lost 7; bases outside the gene matches: 15. The CDR3 protein is CASSQTLAAAGGVGYTF. The CDR3 bases are TGCGCCAGCAGCCAAACCCTGGCGGCAGCAGGGGGCGTTGGCTACACCTTC.